The 26 T cell receptor beta chains reported below all come from one sample, sequenced in a study of cytotoxic CD8 clonotypes in ibrutinib-treated CLL. TCRdb's copy holds only in-frame clones and misses some; the assay was immunoSEQ multiplex PCR. This sample has roughly 330,000 clones, with 67% found just once. The specimen comprised PBMCs, sampled after 36 months of ibrutinib treatment. These receptors were obtained from a human donor with chronic lymphocytic leukemia.

This chain connects TRBV14 to TRBJ1-4, with a tentative D call TRBD1 (6 bases). CDR3 length: 16 residues. Germline-derived CDR1 and CDR2 are SGHDN and FVKESK. V lost 2 bases and J lost 7, with 17 bases in between. In DNA, the CDR3 is TGTGCCAGCAGCCAAACACCCCCGGGGGGCGGTGAAAAACTGTTTTTT. Protein product: CASSQTPPGGGEKLFF.

The chain couples TRBV2 to TRBJ1-4; no clear D. Per germline, CDR1 SNHLY and CDR2 FYNNEI. The ends were cut back, 5 bases at V and 6 bases at J, with 13 bases in the middle. The CDR3 totals 14 residues. As DNA, the CDR3 is TGTGCCAGCAGTCACATTGGTATGGATGAAAAACTGTTTTTT. Encoded protein: CASSHIGMDEKLFF.

The chain carries TRBV9 and TRBJ1-1; weak D call: TRBD1 (6 bases). Germline-derived CDR1 and CDR2 are SGDLS and YYNGEE. This CDR3 comprises 13 residues. The ends were cut back, 5 bases at V and 11 bases at J, with 19 bases in the middle. The DNA of the CDR3 is TGTGCCAGCAGGAATATCAAACAGGGCTTGGCTTTCTTT. This gives the protein CASRNIKQGLAFF.

This clone was detected only a few times. The chain is built from TRBV2 and TRBJ1-2, with TRBD1 matching over 7 bases. Germline V lookup: CDR1 SNHLY, CDR2 FYNNEI. The CDR3 runs 15 residues. V trimming: 1 base; J trimming: 8 bases; junction bases outside the gene matches: 10. The CDR3 nucleotides are TGTGCCAGCAGTGAAGTAAACAGGGGTAACGAAGGCTACACCTTC. This gives the protein CASSEVNRGNEGYTF.

The V call is TRBV21-1, the J call TRBJ1-5. TRBV21-1 is a listed pseudogene. The CDR3 has 13 amino acids. In DNA, the CDR3 is TGTGCCAGCAGCAAAGATGAGGCTCAGCCCCAGCATTTT. Translation gives CASSKDEAQPQHF.

The CDR3: CASSLSGGGYNEQFF. CDR3 bases: TGTGCCAGCAGCTTATCGGGAGGCGGGTACAATGAGCAGTTCTTC. This sequence joins TRBV7-7 and TRBJ2-1; TRBD2 matches at 7 bases. Looked up from germline, CDR1 is SSHAT and CDR2 is FNYEAQ (reference sequence). The V segment lost 2 bases and the J segment 4 bases; nucleotides outside the gene matches: 5. The CDR3 is 15 residues long.

J is TRBJ1-6 and V is TRBV19; 8 positions agree with TRBD1. This CDR3 region has 15 residues. With V trimmed by 5 bases and J by 7 bases, 7 bases remained unmatched. CDR1 and CDR2 from the germline V gene are LNHDA and SQIVND (reference sequence). The CDR3 region is CASSLRTGSNSPLHF. CDR3 nucleotide sequence: TGTGCCAGTAGTCTACGGACAGGGTCAAATTCACCCCTCCACTTT. Complete variable domain (other parts from reference TRBV19 and TRBJ1-6): DGGITQSPKYLFRKEGQNVTLSCEQNLNHDAMYWYRQDPGQGLRLIYYSQIVNDFQKGDIAEGYSVSREKKESFPLTVTSAQKNPTAFYLCASSLRTGSNSPLHFGNGTRLTVT.

This clone was seen just once. The chain couples TRBV9 to TRBJ1-4; maybe TRBD1 (5 bases). CDR3 size: 15 residues. Germline lookup yields CDR1 SGDLS and CDR2 YYNGEE. V lost 0 bases to trimming and J lost 7 bases, with 13 bases between them. DNA for the CDR3: TGTGCCAGCAGCGTAGAAGGGGATCTCACTGAAAAACTGTTTTTT. Translated, it gives CASSVEGDLTEKLFF.

V gene TRBV6-5 combines with J gene TRBJ2-7, with D possibly being TRBD2 (5 bases). The CDR3 has 13 amino acids. V was cut by 11 bases and J by 3 bases, with 17 bases left in between. Germline CDR1 is MNHEY and CDR2 is SVGAGI. The CDR3 DNA sequence: TGTGCCGCCGCTCGGACTCAAGGCTACGAGCAGTACTTC. It translates to CAAARTQGYEQYF.

This rearrangement joins TRBV5-1 to TRBJ2-7; D might be TRBD1 (7 bases). The CDR3 loop spans 15 amino acids. Germline V CDR1 and CDR2: SGHRS, YFSETQ. V was trimmed by 6 bases and J by 0 bases, leaving 16 bases between them. This CDR3 reads CASKRRGESSYEQYF. The CDR3 coding sequence is TGCGCCAGCAAACGCAGGGGGGAAAGCTCCTACGAGCAGTACTTC.

As for this clone: The sample contains more than one DNA sequence encoding this CDR3. This chain links TRBV29-1 with TRBJ2-7; D perhaps matches TRBD1 (6 bases). Trimming cost V 4 bases and J 0 bases, with 10 bases left between them. CDR1 is SQVTM and CDR2 is ANQGSEA in the germline V gene. The CDR3 is 13 residues long. The CDR3 here is CSVVGGSSYEQYF. CDR3 in DNA: TGCAGCGTTGTAGGGGGAAGCTCCTACGAGCAGTACTTC.

V gene TRBV6-6 combines with J gene TRBJ2-3; 7 bases are a match to TRBD1. The CDR3 is 14 amino acids. Germline V CDR1 and CDR2: MNHNY, SVGAGI (reference sequence). The V and J ends lost 5 bases and 1 base, in that order; junction bases with no gene match: 3. The DNA for the CDR3 is TGTGCCAGCAGTGACGGACAGGGCACAGATACGCAGTATTTT. Encoded protein: CASSDGQGTDTQYF.

The V and J genes are TRBV6-6 and TRBJ1-1; D uncertain. V was trimmed by 2 bases and J by 0 bases, leaving 10 bases between them. Looked up from germline, CDR1 is MNHNY and CDR2 is SVGAGI (reference sequence). The CDR3 covers 15 residues. CDR3 sequence reads: CASSYPRALNTEAFF. Written as DNA, the CDR3 is TGTGCCAGCAGTTACCCGAGGGCCCTGAACACTGAAGCTTTCTTT.

The chain couples TRBV6-1 to TRBJ2-2; TRBD1 is a possible D gene (5 bases). CDR1 MNHNS and CDR2 SASEGT come from the germline V gene. CDR3 length equals 13 residues. Trimming took off 4 bases at V and 5 bases at J, with 8 bases between the two ends. CDR3 sequence reads: CASSGRQTGELFF. As DNA, the CDR3 is TGTGCCAGCAGTGGCAGACAGACCGGGGAGCTGTTTTTT.

The rearrangement uses TRBV19 and TRBJ2-7, with a possible D match to TRBD1 (6 bases). Germline CDR1 and CDR2: LNHDA and SQIVND (reference sequence). With 10 bases removed from V and 11 bases from J, the gap between germline ends came to 15 bases. CDR3 length: 10 amino acids. CDR3 nucleotide sequence: TGTGCCAACCGCAGGGGTTGGGAGTACTTC. It encodes CANRRGWEYF.

The rearrangement uses TRBV2 and TRBJ2-5; D remains ambiguous. The length of the CDR3 is 17 residues. Trimming pared 3 bases from V and 5 bases from J, leaving 22 bases between. Germline V gives CDR1 SNHLY, CDR2 FYNNEI. CDR3 region: CASSDIPDGRLWETQYF. The DNA for the CDR3 is TGTGCCAGCAGTGATATACCCGACGGGCGCTTATGGGAGACCCAGTACTTC. The full variable domain, in which reference TRBV2 and TRBJ2-5 provide the parts outside the CDR3, is EPEVTQTPSHQVTQMGQEVILRCVPISNHLYFYWYRQILGQKVEFLVSFYNNEISEKSEIFDDQFSVERPDGSNFTLKIRSTKLEDSAMYFCASSDIPDGRLWETQYFGPGTRLLVL.

The chain links TRBV28 to TRBJ2-7; a weak D match, TRBD1 (8 bases). The CDR3 runs to 16 residues. V gave up 5 bases and J gave up 0 bases, with 17 bases separating them. Per germline, CDR1 MDHEN and CDR2 SYDVKM. CDR3 DNA sequence: TGTGCCAGCAGTGCACAGGGGGGACTAAGCTCCTACGAGCAGTACTTC. Protein: CASSAQGGLSSYEQYF.

This clone has more than one count but fewer than ten. CDR3 in DNA: TGCGCCAGCAGGCCTTCAGGGTCCGGGGAGCTGTTTTTT. Translation: CASRPSGSGELFF. The chain recombines TRBV4-1 with TRBJ2-2; D is possibly TRBD1 (5 bases). The V gene lost 6 bases and the J gene lost 6 bases, with 11 bases spanning the gap. Germline values: CDR1 MGHRA, CDR2 YSYEKL. This CDR3 contains 13 residues.

V gene TRBV2 combines with J gene TRBJ2-7; D call uncertain. The CDR3 has 14 amino acids. CDR1 is SNHLY and CDR2 is FYNNEI in the germline V gene. V shed 6 bases and J shed 0 bases, with 12 bases lying between them. The CDR3 DNA sequence: TGTGCCAGCAGGCCAATGGTTTTCTCCTACGAGCAGTACTTC. The encoded protein is CASRPMVFSYEQYF. Together with reference TRBV2 and TRBJ2-7, the CDR3 gives the full variable domain: EPEVTQTPSHQVTQMGQEVILRCVPISNHLYFYWYRQILGQKVEFLVSFYNNEISEKSEIFDDQFSVERPDGSNFTLKIRSTKLEDSAMYFCASRPMVFSYEQYFGPGTRLTVT.

The sample holds one count of this clone. The genes are TRBV27 and TRBJ1-5; D gene ambiguous. The CDR3 loop spans 14 amino acids. V dropped 6 bases and J dropped 2 bases, with 11 bases sitting between them. In germline, CDR1 is MNHEY, CDR2 SMNVEV (reference sequence). The DNA of the CDR3 is TGTGCCAGCAGAGGCAGGTTGGGCAATCAGCCCCAGCATTTT. Translating gives CASRGRLGNQPQHF.

The chain uses TRBV6-5 and TRBJ2-7, with D unclear. Looked up from germline, CDR1 is MNHEY and CDR2 is SVGAGI. Trimming left V 5 bases short and J 3 bases short, with 5 bases between. This CDR3 has 11 amino acids. CDR3 coding DNA: TGTGCCAGCAGTACTCACTACGAGCAGTACTTC. Translated, it gives CASSTHYEQYF.

This chain uses TRBV19 with TRBJ1-1; TRBD1 is a possible D gene (5 bases). Germline CDR1 and CDR2: LNHDA and SQIVND (reference sequence). V dropped 0 bases and J dropped 5 bases, with 10 bases sitting between them. This CDR3 has 14 residues. The CDR3 nucleotides are TGTGCCAGTAGTATAGATAGGGGAATGACTGAAGCTTTCTTT. The encoded protein is CASSIDRGMTEAFF.

V usage is TRBV9 and J usage is TRBJ1-2; unclear D gene. The ends were cut back, 5 bases at V and 5 bases at J, with 16 bases in the middle. CDR1 is SGDLS and CDR2 is YYNGEE in the germline V gene. The CDR3 covers 14 residues. The CDR3 DNA reads TGTGCCAGCAGTAAAATTTGGCCCCAGTATGGCTACACCTTC. This sequence encodes CASSKIWPQYGYTF. The full variable domain, in which reference TRBV9 and TRBJ1-2 provide the parts outside the CDR3, is DSGVTQTPKHLITATGQRVTLRCSPRSGDLSVYWYQQSLDQGLQFLIQYYNGEERAKGNILERFSAQQFPDLHSELNLSSLELGDSALYFCASSKIWPQYGYTFGSGTRLTVV.

The chain couples TRBV7-6 to TRBJ2-3; D remains ambiguous. The CDR3 is made up of 16 amino acids. Germline V CDR1 and CDR2: SGHVS, FNYEAQ. V lost 5 bases, J lost 0 bases, and 15 bases lay in between. The CDR3 nucleotides are TGTGCCAGCAGCCCTAATCAACTATCAAGCACAGATACGCAGTATTTT. As protein: CASSPNQLSSTDTQYF.

The V gene is TRBV10-1, the J gene TRBJ2-7; D is possibly TRBD1 (6 bases). Germline loops: CDR1 WNHNN, CDR2 SYGVQD (reference sequence). This CDR3 is 17 amino acids long. Between the trimmed V and J ends, which lost 9 bases and 0 bases, there was a span of 24 bases. The CDR3 DNA reads as TGCGCCAGACTGTGGGGGACGGACAGCCAGAACTCCTACGAGCAGTACTTC. It codes for CARLWGTDSQNSYEQYF.

This clone was picked up a small number of times. V is TRBV11-3 and J is TRBJ1-5; D gene ambiguous. V was pared by 7 bases and J by 2 bases, with 15 bases between. CDR1 and CDR2 (germline): SGHNT, YENEEA. This CDR3 has 15 residues. CDR3 sequence: CASIRLRAGNQPQHF. The CDR3 DNA reads TGTGCCAGCATCCGTCTAAGGGCTGGCAATCAGCCCCAGCATTTT.